These 4 T cell receptor beta chains came from one sample sequenced in a study of blood T cell repertoires in COVID-19. Using immunoSEQ multiplex PCR, the repertoire was profiled, and TCRdb retains in-frame clones only, with some absent. The sample includes over 250,000 clones, approximately 90% seen only once; the top ten take over 4%. Sequenced: peripheral blood. These receptors came from a man in his fifties or sixties who had recovered from COVID-19.

This clone occurred once. This sequence joins TRBV2 and TRBJ2-7; the D gene is possibly TRBD1 (6 bases). The V gene lost 3 bases and the J gene lost 3 bases, with 12 bases spanning the gap. Germline lookup yields CDR1 SNHLY and CDR2 FYNNEI. The CDR3 runs to 14 residues. The CDR3 spells CASSEGTIIYEQYF. DNA of the CDR3: TGTGCCAGCAGTGAGGGGACAATTATCTACGAGCAGTACTTC.

This chain connects TRBV9 to TRBJ2-1; weak D call: TRBD1 (5 bases). The length of the CDR3 is 15 residues. The V gene's germline CDR1 is SGDLS and CDR2 YYNGEE. Trimming took 1 base from V and 2 from J, leaving 10 bases between them. In nucleotides, the CDR3 is TGTGCCAGCAGCGTAATTGACAGTGCCTACAATGAGCAGTTCTTC. This encodes CASSVIDSAYNEQFF.

The rearrangement links TRBV5-1 to TRBJ1-6; D remains ambiguous. The CDR3 totals 15 residues. V was cut by 4 bases and J by 4 bases, with 12 bases left in between. Germline lookup yields CDR1 SGHRS and CDR2 YFSETQ. The CDR3 DNA reads TGCGCCAGCAGCCAGAGACAATCATATAATTCACCCCTCCACTTT. This encodes CASSQRQSYNSPLHF. The complete variable domain, with remaining parts taken from reference TRBV5-1 and TRBJ1-6, reads KAGVTQTPRYLIKTRGQQVTLSCSPISGHRSVSWYQQTPGQGLQFLFEYFSETQRNKGNFPGRFSGRQFSNSRSEMNVSTLELGDSALYLCASSQRQSYNSPLHFGNGTRLTVT.

The chain couples TRBV5-1 to TRBJ1-5, with 9 bases that match TRBD1. Germline-derived CDR1 and CDR2 are SGHRS and YFSETQ. V was pared by 3 bases and J by 1 base, with 8 bases of the junction left unmatched. There are 17 residues in the CDR3. CDR3 loop: CASSSRTGAKSNQPQHF. CDR3 sequence (DNA): TGCGCCAGCAGCTCCCGGACAGGGGCAAAAAGCAATCAGCCCCAGCATTTT.